This T cell receptor (beta chain) comes out of a study of shared clonotypes between healthy human individuals. As for the study in general: With ages of 18 to 49, the donors were a couple of women and a few men. CD4 naive cells filled three plates per donor, CD4 memory three, CD8 naive two and CD8 memory one.

As for this clone: The antigen is undetermined.

Selected positively for CCR7 and CD45RO-negative, naive CD8 cells excluded terminally differentiated effector memory CD45RA+ cells. The CDR3 totals 13 residues. CDR1 MDHEN and CDR2 SYDVKM come from the germline V gene. Trimming pared 6 bases from V and 0 bases from J, leaving 9 bases between. Findings and caveats of the study: Against clonotypes common to all four donors, non-shared ones had lower generation probabilities. Relative to memory subsets, naive subsets generally showed larger estimated richness.

Profiled with immunoSEQ multiplex PCR; TCRdb holds only in-frame clones, not every one. The sample contains about 800,000 clones, 90% to 97% of which appear only once. The sample comprised naive CD8+ T cells sorted from blood. The sequence was obtained from a man younger than 40 in good health. The rearrangement links TRBV28 to TRBJ2-7; the D is unclear. The CDR3 region is CASSLQVSYEQYF. CDR3 nucleotide sequence: TGTGCCAGCAGCCTCCAAGTCTCCTACGAGCAGTACTTC.